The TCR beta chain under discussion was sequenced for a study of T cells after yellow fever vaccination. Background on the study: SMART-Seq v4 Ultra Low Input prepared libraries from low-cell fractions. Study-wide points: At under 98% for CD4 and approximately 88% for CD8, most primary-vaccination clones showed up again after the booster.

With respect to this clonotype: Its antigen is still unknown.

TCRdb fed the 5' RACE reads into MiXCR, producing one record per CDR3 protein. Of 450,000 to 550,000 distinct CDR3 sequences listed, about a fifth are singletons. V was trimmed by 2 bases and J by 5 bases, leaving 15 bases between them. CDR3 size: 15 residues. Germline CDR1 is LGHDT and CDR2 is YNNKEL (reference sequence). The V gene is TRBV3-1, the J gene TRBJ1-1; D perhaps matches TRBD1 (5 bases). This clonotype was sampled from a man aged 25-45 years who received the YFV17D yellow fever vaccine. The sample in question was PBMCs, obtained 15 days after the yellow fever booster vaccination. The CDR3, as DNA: TGTGCCAGCAGCCAATCGGGGGTCTCAAGGACTGAAGCTTTCTTT. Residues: CASSQSGVSRTEAFF.